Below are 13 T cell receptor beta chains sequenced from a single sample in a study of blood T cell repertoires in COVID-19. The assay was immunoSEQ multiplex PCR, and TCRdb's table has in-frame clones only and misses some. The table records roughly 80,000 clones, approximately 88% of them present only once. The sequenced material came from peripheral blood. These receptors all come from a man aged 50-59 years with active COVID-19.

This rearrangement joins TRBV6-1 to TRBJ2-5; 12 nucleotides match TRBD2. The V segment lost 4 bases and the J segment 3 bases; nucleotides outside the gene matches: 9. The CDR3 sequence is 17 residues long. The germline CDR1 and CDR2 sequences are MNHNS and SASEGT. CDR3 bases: TGTGCCAGCAGTGTGAATGGACTAGCGGGGAACAAAGAGACCCAGTACTTC. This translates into CASSVNGLAGNKETQYF.

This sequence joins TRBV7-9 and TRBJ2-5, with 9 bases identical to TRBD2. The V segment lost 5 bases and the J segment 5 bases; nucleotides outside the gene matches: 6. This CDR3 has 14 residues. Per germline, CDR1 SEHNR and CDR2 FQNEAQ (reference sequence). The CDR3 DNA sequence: TGTGCCAGCAGCAATAGCGGGAGCGGGGAGACCCAGTACTTC. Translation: CASSNSGSGETQYF.

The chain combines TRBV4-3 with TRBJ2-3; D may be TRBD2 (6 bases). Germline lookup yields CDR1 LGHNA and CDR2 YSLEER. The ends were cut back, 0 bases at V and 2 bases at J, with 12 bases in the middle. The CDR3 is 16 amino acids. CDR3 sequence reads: CASSQDPAGITDTQYF. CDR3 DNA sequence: TGCGCCAGCAGCCAAGATCCAGCGGGCATCACAGATACGCAGTATTTT.

CDR3 residues: CASSDRERNYGYTF. Written as DNA, the CDR3 is TGTGCCAGCAGTGACCGGGAAAGAAACTATGGCTACACCTTC. The chain combines TRBV2 with TRBJ1-2; no firm D call. In germline, CDR1 is SNHLY, CDR2 FYNNEI. The CDR3 spans 14 residues. Trimming pared 3 bases from V and 2 bases from J, leaving 10 bases between.

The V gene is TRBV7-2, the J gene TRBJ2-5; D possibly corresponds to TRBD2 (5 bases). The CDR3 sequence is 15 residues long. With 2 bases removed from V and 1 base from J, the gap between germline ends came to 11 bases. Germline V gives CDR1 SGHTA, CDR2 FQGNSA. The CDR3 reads CASSLRRRVQETQYF. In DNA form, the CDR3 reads TGTGCCAGCAGCTTACGTCGGCGGGTCCAAGAGACCCAGTACTTC.

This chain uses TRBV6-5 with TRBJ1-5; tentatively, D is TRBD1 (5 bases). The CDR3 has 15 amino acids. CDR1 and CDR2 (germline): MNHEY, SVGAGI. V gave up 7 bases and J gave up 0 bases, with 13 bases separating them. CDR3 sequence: CASTNRRDSNQPQHF. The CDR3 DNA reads TGTGCCAGCACCAACAGGAGGGATAGCAATCAGCCCCAGCATTTT.

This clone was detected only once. CDR3 DNA: TGTGCCAGCAGTGGGACAGGGGTCACTGGGTATGGCTACACCTTC. It codes for CASSGTGVTGYGYTF. The V call is TRBV28, the J call TRBJ1-2; TRBD1 aligns across 10 bases. The junction had 8 bases not matched to a gene; V was cut back by 5 bases and J by 5 bases. The CDR3 is 15 residues long. Looked up from germline, CDR1 is MDHEN and CDR2 is SYDVKM.

The CDR3 coding sequence is TGTGCCAGCTCACCGTATACCGGGACAGTCCTCTCTGGGGCCAACGTCCTGACTTTC. Protein product: CASSPYTGTVLSGANVLTF. The chain couples TRBV18 to TRBJ2-6; TRBD1 aligns across 7 bases. CDR3 size: 19 residues. Germline CDR1 reads KGHSH; CDR2 reads LQKENI. The trim removed 3 bases at V and 0 bases at J, leaving 11 bases unmatched.

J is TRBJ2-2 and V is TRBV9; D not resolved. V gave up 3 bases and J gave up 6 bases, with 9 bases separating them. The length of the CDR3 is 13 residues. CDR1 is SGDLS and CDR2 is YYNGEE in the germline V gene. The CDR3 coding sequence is TGTGCCAGCAGCGCCGAGTTTTCCGGGGAGCTGTTTTTT. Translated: CASSAEFSGELFF.

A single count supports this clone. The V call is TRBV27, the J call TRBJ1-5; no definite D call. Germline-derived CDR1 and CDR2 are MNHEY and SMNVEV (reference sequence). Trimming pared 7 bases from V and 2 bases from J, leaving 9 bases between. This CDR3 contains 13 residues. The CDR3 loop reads CASTEGGNQPQHF. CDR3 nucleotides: TGTGCCAGCACAGAAGGAGGCAATCAGCCCCAGCATTTT.

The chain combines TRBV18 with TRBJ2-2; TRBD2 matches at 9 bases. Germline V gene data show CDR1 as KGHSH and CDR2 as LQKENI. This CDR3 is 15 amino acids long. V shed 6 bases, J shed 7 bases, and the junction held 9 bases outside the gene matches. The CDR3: CASSPSGVPVGELFF. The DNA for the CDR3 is TGTGCCAGCTCGCCTAGCGGGGTCCCAGTCGGGGAGCTGTTTTTT.

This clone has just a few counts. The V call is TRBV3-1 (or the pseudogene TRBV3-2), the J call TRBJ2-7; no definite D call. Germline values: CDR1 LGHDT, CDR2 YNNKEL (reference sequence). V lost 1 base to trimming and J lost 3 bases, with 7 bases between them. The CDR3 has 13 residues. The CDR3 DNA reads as TGTGCCAGCAGCCAAGCCGGGTTCTACGAGCAGTACTTC. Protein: CASSQAGFYEQYF.

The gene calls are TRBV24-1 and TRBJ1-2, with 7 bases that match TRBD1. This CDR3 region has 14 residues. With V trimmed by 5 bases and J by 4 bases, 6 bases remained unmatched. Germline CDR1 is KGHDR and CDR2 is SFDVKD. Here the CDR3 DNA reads TGTGCCACCAGTGCTAGACAGGGTACCTATGGCTACACCTTC. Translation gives CATSARQGTYGYTF.